Below, 10 T cell receptor beta chains from the same sample are listed, as sequenced in a study of cytomegalovirus exposure and HLA in healthy donors. With 60 Vbeta and 13 Jbeta primers, the PCR was carried out. Only in-frame clones appear in the TCRdb table, and some are missing; sequencing was by immunoSEQ multiplex PCR. In the table there are about 150,000 clones, around 75% of which are singletons. The material sequenced was PBMCs. Every receptor here comes from a man younger than 35 in good health and CMV-seronegative.

This chain joins TRBV13 and TRBJ1-2; possibly TRBD1 for D (5 bases). This CDR3 spans 15 amino acids. V lost 0 bases and J lost 3, with 11 bases in between. Per germline, CDR1 PRHDT and CDR2 FYEKMQ (reference sequence). The CDR3 is CASSLGGRVDYGYTF. In DNA form, the CDR3 reads TGTGCCAGCAGCTTAGGGGGCAGGGTGGACTATGGCTACACCTTC.

The V gene is TRBV30, the J gene TRBJ2-7; a weak D match, TRBD1 (5 bases). Trimming pared 4 bases from V and 0 bases from J, leaving 7 bases between. Germline assignment: CDR1 GTSNPN and CDR2 SVGIG (reference sequence). The CDR3 runs to 12 residues. The CDR3 bases are TGTGCCTGGAAGGGGTACTCCTACGAGCAGTACTTC. Amino acid sequence: CAWKGYSYEQYF.

The chain uses TRBV7-2 and TRBJ2-7; 7 nucleotides line up with TRBD1. Germline-derived CDR1 and CDR2 are SGHTA and FQGNSA. The CDR3 length is 12 residues. The junction had 0 bases not matched to a gene; V was cut back by 5 bases and J by 2 bases. As DNA, the CDR3 is TGTGCCAGCAGCACAGGGGCCTACGAGCAGTACTTC. Translation: CASSTGAYEQYF.

This clone was detected only a few times. The chain is built from TRBV7-2 and TRBJ1-5; D ambiguous. The CDR3 runs 13 residues. Germline assignment: CDR1 SGHTA and CDR2 FQGNSA. V lost 5 bases, J lost 4 bases, and 9 bases lay in between. The CDR3 region is CASSLGINQPQHF. The CDR3 DNA is TGTGCCAGCAGCCTCGGGATAAATCAGCCCCAGCATTTT.

The chain combines TRBV5-1 with TRBJ1-4, with a weak D call TRBD1 (5 bases). The ends were cut back, 2 bases at V and 8 bases at J, with 13 bases in the middle. The CDR3 contains 14 residues. Per germline, CDR1 SGHRS and CDR2 YFSETQ. CDR3 in DNA: TGCGCCAGCAGCTTAATCCAGGGTGGGGAAAAACTGTTTTTT. Its protein is CASSLIQGGEKLFF. The whole variable domain, filled in from reference TRBV5-1 and TRBJ1-4, reads KAGVTQTPRYLIKTRGQQVTLSCSPISGHRSVSWYQQTPGQGLQFLFEYFSETQRNKGNFPGRFSGRQFSNSRSEMNVSTLELGDSALYLCASSLIQGGEKLFFGSGTQLSVL.

This chain uses TRBV28 with TRBJ2-7; TRBD2 matches at 10 bases. V lost 7 bases and J lost 4; bases outside the gene matches: 19. There are 18 residues in the CDR3. Germline values: CDR1 MDHEN, CDR2 SYDVKM. The CDR3 DNA is TGTGCCAGCAACCCGAGGAAGGGACTAGCGCAATTATGGTACGAGCAGTACTTC. This gives the protein CASNPRKGLAQLWYEQYF.

The chain uses TRBV27 and TRBJ2-5; 8 bases are a match to TRBD1. Trimming took 6 bases from V and 2 from J; bases not matched to a gene: 8. The CDR3 is 15 amino acids. Per germline, CDR1 MNHEY and CDR2 SMNVEV (reference sequence). The CDR3, as DNA: TGTGCCAGCAGGGCCCGCGGGACAGGACAAGAGACCCAGTACTTC. Its protein product is CASRARGTGQETQYF.

The rearrangement joins TRBV5-1 to TRBJ2-7; TRBD2 is a possible D gene (7 bases). The CDR3 contains 15 residues. V was pared by 3 bases and J by 6 bases, with 19 bases between. Germline assignment: CDR1 SGHRS and CDR2 YFSETQ. The CDR3 sequence: CASSSGGSGAGEQYF. The CDR3 DNA reads as TGCGCCAGCAGCTCCGGGGGGTCGGGGGCGGGCGAGCAGTACTTC.

The rearrangement joins TRBV18 to TRBJ2-5; D not resolved. Germline values: CDR1 KGHSH, CDR2 LQKENI. The CDR3 runs 14 residues. V lost 3 bases, J lost 3 bases, and 11 bases lay in between. The DNA of the CDR3 is TGTGCCAGCTCACCGCGGCAGATAGAAGAGACCCAGTACTTC. Its protein product is CASSPRQIEETQYF.

The chain recombines TRBV7-9 with TRBJ1-4; TRBD1 might be the D (5 bases). The germline V gene encodes CDR1 SEHNR and CDR2 FQNEAQ (reference sequence). V was trimmed by 7 bases and J by 6 bases, leaving 18 bases between them. The CDR3 runs to 15 residues. CDR3 sequence (DNA): TGTGCCAGCACAAGTGGCGGACAAATTTATGAAAAACTGTTTTTT. This sequence encodes CASTSGGQIYEKLFF.